These 14 T cell receptor beta chains originate from one sample sequenced in a study of shared clonotypes between healthy human individuals. Assay used: immunoSEQ multiplex PCR; TCRdb lists only in-frame clones, some missing. This sample has approximately 2,300,000 clones, with around 92% found just once. Sequencing was done on a sample of naive CD4+ T cells from PBMCs. The subset was: CD45RA+ positively selected. The receptor source for this set is a man younger than 30 in good health. Some clones in this sample may be carry-over from other donors' samples.

The chain's CDR3 is CASSVEENYGYTF. CDR3 coding DNA: TGCGCCAGCAGCGTGGAGGAAAACTATGGCTACACCTTC. The chain uses TRBV5-1 and TRBJ1-2; D unresolved. The CDR3 extends over 13 amino acids. Germline V gene data show CDR1 as SGHRS and CDR2 as YFSETQ. V was clipped by 4 bases and J by 2 bases, with 9 bases between them.

The chain joins TRBV6-5 to TRBJ1-6, with 8 bases that match TRBD1. The CDR3 is made up of 14 amino acids. Germline lookup yields CDR1 MNHEY and CDR2 SVGAGI. J gave up 7 bases and V 6 bases, and 5 bases lay outside the gene matches. The CDR3, as DNA: TGTGCCAGCAGCCGACAGGGGAGGAATTCACCCCTCCACTTT. Translated: CASSRQGRNSPLHF.

The gene calls are TRBV9 and TRBJ2-1; a possible D gene is TRBD1 (6 bases). V shed 4 bases and J shed 7 bases, with 18 bases lying between them. In germline, CDR1 is SGDLS, CDR2 YYNGEE. The CDR3 is 15 amino acids. As DNA, the CDR3 is TGTGCCAGCAGCCCCCGAGGGGGAGATTATAATGAGCAGTTCTTC. Its protein product is CASSPRGGDYNEQFF. Using reference TRBV9 and TRBJ2-1 for the parts outside the CDR3, the full variable domain is DSGVTQTPKHLITATGQRVTLRCSPRSGDLSVYWYQQSLDQGLQFLIQYYNGEERAKGNILERFSAQQFPDLHSELNLSSLELGDSALYFCASSPRGGDYNEQFFGPGTRLTVL.

This chain uses TRBV19 with TRBJ1-2, with D possibly being TRBD1 (6 bases). Germline CDR1 and CDR2: LNHDA and SQIVND (reference sequence). V was clipped by 6 bases and J by 4 bases, with 12 bases between them. This CDR3 region has 13 residues. The CDR3 sequence is CASSPPGVYGYTF. In nucleotides, the CDR3 is TGTGCCAGTAGCCCCCCAGGGGTCTATGGCTACACCTTC. Full variable domain (outside the CDR3, taken from reference TRBV19 and TRBJ1-2): DGGITQSPKYLFRKEGQNVTLSCEQNLNHDAMYWYRQDPGQGLRLIYYSQIVNDFQKGDIAEGYSVSREKKESFPLTVTSAQKNPTAFYLCASSPPGVYGYTFGSGTRLTVV.

V is TRBV18 and J is TRBJ2-5; 11 bases align to TRBD2. The germline CDR1 and CDR2 sequences are KGHSH and LQKENI. CDR3 length equals 16 residues. J was trimmed by 2 bases and V by 1 base; bases with no gene match: 3. The DNA of the CDR3 is TGTGCCAGCTCACCACTACGACTAGCGGGACAAGAGACCCAGTACTTC. Its translation is CASSPLRLAGQETQYF.

V is TRBV27 and J is TRBJ1-1, with 7 bases that match TRBD1. The V gene end was trimmed by 4 bases and the J gene end by 0 bases; junction bases not matched to a gene: 5. Per the germline V gene, CDR1 is MNHEY and CDR2 is SMNVEV (reference sequence). This CDR3 has 15 residues. The CDR3, as DNA: TGTGCCAGCAGTTCTGGACAGGTCATGAACACTGAAGCTTTCTTT. It yields the protein CASSSGQVMNTEAFF.

This chain uses TRBV7-9 with TRBJ2-1; 7 bases match TRBD2. The CDR3 is 12 amino acids. CDR1 and CDR2 from the germline V gene are SEHNR and FQNEAQ (reference sequence). The V gene end was trimmed by 2 bases and the J gene end by 9 bases; junction bases not matched to a gene: 1. CDR3 in amino acids: CASSLPSGEQFF. The DNA for the CDR3 is TGTGCCAGCAGCTTACCTAGCGGTGAGCAGTTCTTC.

The gene calls are TRBV13 and TRBJ2-1, with 10 nucleotides matching TRBD2. The CDR3 is made up of 18 amino acids. V shed 2 bases and J 4 bases; nucleotides not matched to a gene: 11. The V gene's germline CDR1 is PRHDT and CDR2 FYEKMQ (reference sequence). The CDR3 is CASSLLPPKREGYNEQFF. In nucleotides, the CDR3 is TGTGCCAGCAGCTTACTTCCCCCCAAGCGGGAGGGGTACAATGAGCAGTTCTTC. The full variable domain, rest sourced from reference TRBV13 and TRBJ2-1, is AAGVIQSPRHLIKEKRETATLKCYPIPRHDTVYWYQQGPGQDPQFLISFYEKMQSDKGSIPDRFSAQQFSDYHSELNMSSLELGDSALYFCASSLLPPKREGYNEQFFGPGTRLTVL.

This chain connects TRBV19 to TRBJ1-2; D uncertain. This CDR3 has 14 amino acids. CDR1 is LNHDA, CDR2 SQIVND, per germline (reference sequence). V lost 3 bases and J lost 6, with 14 bases in between. The CDR3 nucleotides read TGTGCCAGTAGTATCACCCGGGAGGAAGATGGCTACACCTTC. Protein sequence: CASSITREEDGYTF. The variable domain in full, completed from reference TRBV19 and TRBJ1-2, reads DGGITQSPKYLFRKEGQNVTLSCEQNLNHDAMYWYRQDPGQGLRLIYYSQIVNDFQKGDIAEGYSVSREKKESFPLTVTSAQKNPTAFYLCASSITREEDGYTFGSGTRLTVV.

CDR3 region: CASSASLGYTEAFF. CDR3 nucleotide sequence: TGTGCCAGCAGTGCGAGCCTGGGGTACACTGAAGCTTTCTTT. This chain connects TRBV2 to TRBJ1-1; no clear D gene. Germline CDR1 reads SNHLY; CDR2 reads FYNNEI. This CDR3 contains 14 residues. Trimming took 4 bases from V and 3 from J, leaving 12 bases between them.

Note on this clone: The same CDR3 is also encoded by other DNA sequences in this sample. The V and J genes are TRBV15 and TRBJ1-1, with D unresolved. This CDR3 has 12 amino acids. The V and J ends lost 1 base and 5 bases respectively, with 5 bases between them. Per the germline V gene, CDR1 is LNHNV and CDR2 is YYDKDF (reference sequence). CDR3 amino acids: CATSRVPTEAFF. The CDR3 DNA is TGTGCCACCAGCAGAGTACCTACTGAAGCTTTCTTT.

The chain uses TRBV5-1 and TRBJ1-4; possible D gene TRBD1, 6 bases. The germline V gene has CDR1 SGHRS and CDR2 YFSETQ. V was cut by 4 bases and J by 8 bases, with 15 bases left in between. The CDR3 has 14 amino acids. The CDR3 region has the DNA TGCGCCAGCAGCCCCCAAGGGCAGGGGGAAAAACTGTTTTTT. Encoded protein: CASSPQGQGEKLFF.

Details on this clone: The sample holds other DNA sequences that translate to the same CDR3. V is TRBV7-2 and J is TRBJ2-1; D remains ambiguous. The germline CDR1 and CDR2 sequences are SGHTA and FQGNSA. V shed 2 bases and J shed 5 bases, with 7 bases lying between them. This CDR3 contains 13 residues. CDR3 loop: CASSLSRNNEQFF. The CDR3 DNA follows: TGTGCCAGCAGCTTATCCAGGAACAATGAGCAGTTCTTC. Using reference TRBV7-2 and TRBJ2-1 for the parts outside the CDR3, the full variable domain is GAGVSQSPSNKVTEKGKDVELRCDPISGHTALYWYRQSLGQGLEFLIYFQGNSAPDKSGLPSDRFSAERTGGSVSTLTIQRTQQEDSAVYLCASSLSRNNEQFFGPGTRLTVL.

The CDR3 DNA reads as TGTGCCAGCTCACCACTCAGGGGGCTCGACACCGGGGAGCTGTTTTTT. Protein product: CASSPLRGLDTGELFF. This rearrangement joins TRBV18 to TRBJ2-2; 8 nucleotides align to TRBD1. This CDR3 region has 16 residues. Germline V gene data show CDR1 as KGHSH and CDR2 as LQKENI. The J segment lost 3 bases and the V segment lost 1 base, leaving 4 bases of the junction unmatched.